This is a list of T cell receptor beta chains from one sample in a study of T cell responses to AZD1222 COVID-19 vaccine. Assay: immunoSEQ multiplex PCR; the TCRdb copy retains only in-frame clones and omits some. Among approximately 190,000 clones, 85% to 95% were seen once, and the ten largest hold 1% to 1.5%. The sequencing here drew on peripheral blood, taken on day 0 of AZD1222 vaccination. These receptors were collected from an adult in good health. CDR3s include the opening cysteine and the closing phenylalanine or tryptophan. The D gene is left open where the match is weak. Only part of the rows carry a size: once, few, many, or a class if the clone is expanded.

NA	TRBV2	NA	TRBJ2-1	TGTGCCAGCAAGGAAAGGTACAGCCACAATGAGCAGTTCTTC	CASKERYSHNEQFF
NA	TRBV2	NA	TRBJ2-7	TGTGCCAGCAGAGGGACTTACTACGAGCAGTACTTC	CASRGTYYEQYF
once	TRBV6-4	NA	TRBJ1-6	TGTGCCAGCAGCGCAGGGTCTAATTCACCCCTCCACTTT	CASSAGSNSPLHF
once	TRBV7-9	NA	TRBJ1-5	TGTGCCAGCAGCAAGCCCTCCGGGCAGCCCCAGCATTTT	CASSKPSGQPQHF
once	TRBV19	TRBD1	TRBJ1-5	TGTGCCAGTAGTATAGGGACAGGATATCAGCCCCAGCATTTT	CASSIGTGYQPQHF
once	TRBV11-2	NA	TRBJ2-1	TGTGCCAGCAGCCCCCAGTGGGGAAGTGAGCAGTTCTTC	CASSPQWGSEQFF
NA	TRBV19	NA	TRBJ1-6	TGTGCCAGTAGTACGGTAGTTAGGTCCAATTCACCCCTCCACTTT	CASSTVVRSNSPLHF
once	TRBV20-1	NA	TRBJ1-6	TGCAGTGCTAGTAGGAGGGTAAAGGATTCACCCCTCCACTTT	CSASRRVKDSPLHF
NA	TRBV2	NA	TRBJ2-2	TGTGCCAGCAGTGAGGCGGACGGGGAGCTGTTTTTT	CASSEADGELFF
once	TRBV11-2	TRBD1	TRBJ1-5	TGTGCCAGCAGCCAAACAGGGGTTCAGCCCCAGCATTTT	CASSQTGVQPQHF
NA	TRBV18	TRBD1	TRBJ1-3	TGTGCCAGCTCACCAAGGACAGGGGAGGGAAACACCATATATTTT	CASSPRTGEGNTIYF
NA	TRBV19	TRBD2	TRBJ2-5	TGTGCCAGTAGTAGGCCCGGGACTAGCGGGGGTATAGAGACCCAGTACTTC	CASSRPGTSGGIETQYF
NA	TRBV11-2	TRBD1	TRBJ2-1	TGTGCCAGCAGCTTAGATCTTGGGACAGGGCCCCACAATGAGCAGTTCTTC	CASSLDLGTGPHNEQFF
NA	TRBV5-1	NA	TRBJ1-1	TGCGCCAGCAGCTTGGTTGGGGGAGCGATCGAATTGCACACTGAAGCTTTCTTT	CASSLVGGAIELHTEAFF
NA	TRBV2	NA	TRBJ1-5	TGTGCCAGCAGTGTGCAGGGGAATCAGCCCCAGCATTTT	CASSVQGNQPQHF
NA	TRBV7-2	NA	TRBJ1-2	TGTGCCAGCAGCTTAGAATTGGATGTGGGGGGCTATGGCTACACCTTC	CASSLELDVGGYGYTF
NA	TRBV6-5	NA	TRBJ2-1	TGTGCCGGGGACAAAGGGACGGGTGAGCAGTTCTTC	CAGDKGTGEQFF
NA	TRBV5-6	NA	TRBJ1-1	TGTGCCAGCAGCTTTTCGGTTGGTACTGAAGCTTTCTTT	CASSFSVGTEAFF
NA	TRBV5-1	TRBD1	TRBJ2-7	TGCGCCAGCAGACCCACCGGGACAGGTTCCTACGAGCAGTACTTC	CASRPTGTGSYEQYF
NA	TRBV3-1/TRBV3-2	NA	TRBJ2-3	TGTGCCAGCAGCCCGCAAGGCGGGAGCACAGATACGCAGTATTTT	CASSPQGGSTDTQYF
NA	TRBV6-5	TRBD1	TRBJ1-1	TGTGCCAGCAGTTTCGGGACAGGGGGGGTGAACACTGAAGCTTTCTTT	CASSFGTGGVNTEAFF
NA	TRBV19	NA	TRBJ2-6	TGTGCCAGTAGTAAAGGACAGCTCCCTTCTGGGGCCAACGTCCTGACTTTC	CASSKGQLPSGANVLTF
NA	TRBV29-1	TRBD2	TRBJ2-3	TGCAGCGTTACCAATAGCGGGGGAGGCGGAGATACGCAGTATTTT	CSVTNSGGGGDTQYF
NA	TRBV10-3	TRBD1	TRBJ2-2	TGTGCCATCAGACCCGGGACAGGGAACACCGGGGAGCTGTTTTTT	CAIRPGTGNTGELFF
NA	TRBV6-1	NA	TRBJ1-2	TGTGCCAGCAGTGAAGCCGGGACGGGAAACTATGGCTACACCTTC	CASSEAGTGNYGYTF
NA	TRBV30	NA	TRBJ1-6	TGTGCCTGGAGCGCCCTATCTCAGGCACCCCTCCACTTT	CAWSALSQAPLHF
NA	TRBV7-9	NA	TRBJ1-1	TGTGCCAGCAGCTTAGCACTGACGCGGGTGAGGGGCCCTGGGGGAGCTTTCTTT	CASSLALTRVRGPGGAFF
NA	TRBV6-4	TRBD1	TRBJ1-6	TGTGCCAGCAGTAAGGACAGGCGAAATTCACCCCTCCACTTT	CASSKDRRNSPLHF
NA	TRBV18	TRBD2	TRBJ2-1	TGTGCCAGCTCACTACCGGGACTAGCGGGGGCCTCCTACAATGAGCAGTTCTTC	CASSLPGLAGASYNEQFF
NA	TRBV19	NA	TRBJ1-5	TGTGCCAGTAGTATAGACCAGAATCAGCCCCAGCATTTT	CASSIDQNQPQHF
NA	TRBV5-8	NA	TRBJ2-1	TGTGCCAGCAGCGCTTTCAATGAGCAGTTCTTC	CASSAFNEQFF
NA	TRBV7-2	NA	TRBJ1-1	TGTGCCAGCAGACCCTCTGGGAACACTGAAGCTTTCTTT	CASRPSGNTEAFF
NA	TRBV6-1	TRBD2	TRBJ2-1	TGTGCCAGCAGTCAAGCGGGGGGGCTGAGGTACAATGAGCAGTTCTTC	CASSQAGGLRYNEQFF
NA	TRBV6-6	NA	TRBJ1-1	TGTGCCAGCAGTTATCGGCGTGACACTGAAGCTTTCTTT	CASSYRRDTEAFF
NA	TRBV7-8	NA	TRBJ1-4	TGTGCCAGCAGCTTTGCCGCAACTAATGAAAAACTGTTTTTT	CASSFAATNEKLFF
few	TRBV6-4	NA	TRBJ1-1	TGTGCCAGCAGTGTTGAAGTGAACACTGAAGCTTTCTTT	CASSVEVNTEAFF
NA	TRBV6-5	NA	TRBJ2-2	TGTGCCAGCAGGTGGACGACTCGGACTACCGGGGAGCTGTTTTTT	CASRWTTRTTGELFF
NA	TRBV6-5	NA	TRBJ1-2	TGTGCCAGCAGTTACCTTACGGGAAACTATGGCTACACCTTC	CASSYLTGNYGYTF
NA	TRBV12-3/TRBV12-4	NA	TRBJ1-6	TGTGCCAGCAGTTTAGTCGATTCACCCCTCCACTTT	CASSLVDSPLHF
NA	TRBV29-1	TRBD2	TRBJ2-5	TGCAGCGCCGGGGAGGGAAGGACGGAGACCCAGTACTTC	CSAGEGRTETQYF
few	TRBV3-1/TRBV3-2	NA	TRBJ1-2	TGTGCCAGCAGCCGTTTTGAGGGAGATGGCTACACCTTC	CASSRFEGDGYTF
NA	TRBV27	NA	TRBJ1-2	TGTGCCAGCAGTTCTTCTCGCGCGGGGCTAACCGGCTACACCTTC	CASSSSRAGLTGYTF
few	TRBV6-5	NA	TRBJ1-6	TGTGCCAGCTCGGACGGGCCCTCCTATAATTCACCCCTCCACTTT	CASSDGPSYNSPLHF
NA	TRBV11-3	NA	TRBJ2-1	TGTGCCAGCAGCTTATCACCCTACCCGGGGCCTCGGGACCATGAGCAGTTCTTC	CASSLSPYPGPRDHEQFF
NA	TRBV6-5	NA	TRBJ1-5	TGTGCCAGCACCGCAGGGGTTAGCAATCAGCCCCAGCATTTT	CASTAGVSNQPQHF
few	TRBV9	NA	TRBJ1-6	TGTGCCAGCAGCGCCGCAGGGTCCTACAATTCACCCCTCCACTTT	CASSAAGSYNSPLHF
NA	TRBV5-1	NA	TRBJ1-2	TGCGCCAGCAGCTTGGGGCAGGGGAGAGCTAACTATGGCTACACCTTC	CASSLGQGRANYGYTF
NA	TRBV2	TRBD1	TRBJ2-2	TGTGCCAGCAGGGGACAGGGGGCTGGGGAGCTGTTTTTT	CASRGQGAGELFF
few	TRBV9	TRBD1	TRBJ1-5	TGTGCCAGCAGCTCGAGGACAGGGGGAGTACCCCAGCATTTT	CASSSRTGGVPQHF
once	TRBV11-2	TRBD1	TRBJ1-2	TGTGCCAGCAGCTCGCTGGGACAGACGAATGGCTACACCTTC	CASSSLGQTNGYTF
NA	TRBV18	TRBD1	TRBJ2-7	TGTGCCAGCTCACCCCCGACAGGGTTGAGCGGTGAGCAGTACTTC	CASSPPTGLSGEQYF
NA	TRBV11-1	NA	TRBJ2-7	TGTGCCAGCAGCCCGGGCCCTCGACTGGGAAACTACGAGCAGTACTTC	CASSPGPRLGNYEQYF
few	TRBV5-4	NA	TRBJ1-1	TGTGCCAGCAGCGCATTGGGGAACACTGAAGCTTTCTTT	CASSALGNTEAFF
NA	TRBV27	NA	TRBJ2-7	TGTGCCAGCAGTATAAAGCCGGACAAAAGCTACGAGCAGTACTTC	CASSIKPDKSYEQYF
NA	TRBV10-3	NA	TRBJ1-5	TGTGCCATCAGTGAGTCACCGCAGGGTCAGCCCCAGCATTTT	CAISESPQGQPQHF